The clone carrying this T cell receptor beta chain showed up just once. This record belongs to a study of blood T cell repertoires in COVID-19. Turning to the study itself: The United States, Italy and Spain supplied acute and convalescent COVID-19 samples. T cells, B-cell-depleted T cells, or PBMCs provided the cDNA or gDNA that served as material.

The CDR3 length is 14 residues. V lost 0 bases to trimming and J lost 7 bases, with 12 bases between them. Germline V CDR1 and CDR2: SGHAT, FQNNGV. Clones were read by immunoSEQ multiplex PCR, and TCRdb kept only the in-frame ones, dropping some. The table has a few hundred thousand clones, roughly 89% seen once; the top ten hold roughly 0.84%. The TCR was taken from a man younger than 30 with COVID-19, enrolled during active disease. This chain joins TRBV11-2 and TRBJ2-5; D is uncertain. The sequenced sample was peripheral blood. The CDR3 is CASSLDSLAWTQYF. In DNA, the CDR3 is TGTGCCAGCAGCTTAGATTCGTTAGCCTGGACCCAGTACTTC. The full variable domain, rest sourced from reference TRBV11-2 and TRBJ2-5, is EAGVAQSPRYKIIEKRQSVAFWCNPISGHATLYWYQQILGQGPKLLIQFQNNGVVDDSQLPKDRFSAERLKGVDSTLKIQPAKLEDSAVYLCASSLDSLAWTQYFGPGTRLLVL.